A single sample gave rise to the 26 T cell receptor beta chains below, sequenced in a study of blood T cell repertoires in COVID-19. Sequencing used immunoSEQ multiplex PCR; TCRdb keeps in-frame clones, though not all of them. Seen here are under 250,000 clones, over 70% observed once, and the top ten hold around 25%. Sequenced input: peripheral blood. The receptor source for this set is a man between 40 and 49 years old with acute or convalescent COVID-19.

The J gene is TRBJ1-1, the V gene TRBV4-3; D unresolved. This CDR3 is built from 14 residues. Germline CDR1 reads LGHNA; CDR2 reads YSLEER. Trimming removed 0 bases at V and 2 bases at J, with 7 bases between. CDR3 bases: TGCGCCAGCAGCCAAGATCCAGGCAACACTGAAGCTTTCTTT. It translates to CASSQDPGNTEAFF.

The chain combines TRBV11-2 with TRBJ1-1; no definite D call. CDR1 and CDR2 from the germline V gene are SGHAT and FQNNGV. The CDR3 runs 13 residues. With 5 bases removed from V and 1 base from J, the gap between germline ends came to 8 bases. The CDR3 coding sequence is TGTGCCAGCAGCCTACAGAAGAACACTGAAGCTTTCTTT. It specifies CASSLQKNTEAFF.

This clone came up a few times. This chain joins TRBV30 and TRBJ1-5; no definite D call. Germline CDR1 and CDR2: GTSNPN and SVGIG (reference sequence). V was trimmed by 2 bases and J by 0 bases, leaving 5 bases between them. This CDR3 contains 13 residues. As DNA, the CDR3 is TGTGCCTGGAGTACAGATAGCAATCAGCCCCAGCATTTT. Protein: CAWSTDSNQPQHF.

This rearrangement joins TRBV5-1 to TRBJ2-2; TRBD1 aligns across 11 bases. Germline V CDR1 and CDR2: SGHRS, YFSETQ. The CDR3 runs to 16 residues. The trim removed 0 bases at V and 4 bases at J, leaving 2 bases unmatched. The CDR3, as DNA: TGCGCCAGCAGCTTGGGGACAGGGGGCGTCACCGGGGAGCTGTTTTTT. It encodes CASSLGTGGVTGELFF.

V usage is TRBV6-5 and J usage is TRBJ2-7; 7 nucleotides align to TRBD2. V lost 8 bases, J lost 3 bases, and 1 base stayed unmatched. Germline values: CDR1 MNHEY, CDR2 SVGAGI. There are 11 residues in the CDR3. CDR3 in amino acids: CASQRGYEQYF. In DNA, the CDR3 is TGTGCCAGCCAGCGGGGCTACGAGCAGTACTTC.

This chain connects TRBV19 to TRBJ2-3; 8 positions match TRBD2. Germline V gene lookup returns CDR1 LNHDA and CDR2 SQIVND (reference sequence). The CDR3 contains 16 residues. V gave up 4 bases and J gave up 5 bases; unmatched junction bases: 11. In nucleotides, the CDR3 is TGTGCCAGTAGTACCGTTAGCGGCCGGGGGGGAGATACGCAGTATTTT. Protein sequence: CASSTVSGRGGDTQYF.

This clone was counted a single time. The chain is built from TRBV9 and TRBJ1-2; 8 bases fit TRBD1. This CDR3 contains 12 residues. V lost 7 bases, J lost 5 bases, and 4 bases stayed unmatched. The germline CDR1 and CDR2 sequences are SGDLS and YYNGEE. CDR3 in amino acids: CASGTGTYGYTF. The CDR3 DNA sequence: TGTGCCAGCGGGACAGGCACTTATGGCTACACCTTC.

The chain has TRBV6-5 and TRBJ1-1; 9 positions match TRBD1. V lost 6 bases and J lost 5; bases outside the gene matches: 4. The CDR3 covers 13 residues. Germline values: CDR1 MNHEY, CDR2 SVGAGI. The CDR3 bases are TGTGCCAGCAGCCCCGACAGGGGGACTGAAGCTTTCTTT. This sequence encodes CASSPDRGTEAFF.

CDR3 DNA sequence: TGTGCCAGCAGTGAGAGGGGGGGGACCCAGTACTTC. Translating it yields CASSERGGTQYF. The J gene is TRBJ2-5, the V gene TRBV2; D perhaps matches TRBD2 (7 bases). CDR1 is SNHLY and CDR2 is FYNNEI in the germline V gene. This CDR3 is 12 amino acids long. V shed 3 bases and J shed 7 bases, with 9 bases lying between them.

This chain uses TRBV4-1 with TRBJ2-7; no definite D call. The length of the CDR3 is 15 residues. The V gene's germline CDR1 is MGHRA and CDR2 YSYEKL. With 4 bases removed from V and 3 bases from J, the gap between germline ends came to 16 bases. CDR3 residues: CASSPLGPSHYEQYF. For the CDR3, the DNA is TGCGCCAGCAGCCCCCTTGGGCCCTCCCACTACGAGCAGTACTTC.

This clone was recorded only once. The CDR3 loop reads CASSLQDMNTEAFF. DNA of the CDR3: TGCGCCAGCAGCTTACAGGACATGAACACTGAAGCTTTCTTT. The chain couples TRBV5-1 to TRBJ1-1, with D possibly matching TRBD1 (5 bases). Trimming stripped 2 bases from V and 0 bases from J, with 8 bases between. CDR3 length equals 14 residues. Germline V gives CDR1 SGHRS, CDR2 YFSETQ.

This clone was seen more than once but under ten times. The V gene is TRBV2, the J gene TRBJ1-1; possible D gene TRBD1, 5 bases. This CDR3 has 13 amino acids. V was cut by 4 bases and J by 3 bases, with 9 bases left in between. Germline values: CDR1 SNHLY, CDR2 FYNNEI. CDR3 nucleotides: TGTGCCAGCAGTGCGCAGGGATACACTGAAGCTTTCTTT. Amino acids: CASSAQGYTEAFF.

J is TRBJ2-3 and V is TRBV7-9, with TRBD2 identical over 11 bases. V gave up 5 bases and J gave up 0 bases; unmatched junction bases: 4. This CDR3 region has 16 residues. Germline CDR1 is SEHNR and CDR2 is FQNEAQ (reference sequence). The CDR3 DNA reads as TGTGCCAGCAGCGCGGGACTAGCGGCAAGCACAGATACGCAGTATTTT. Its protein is CASSAGLAASTDTQYF. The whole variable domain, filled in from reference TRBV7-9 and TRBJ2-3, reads DTGVSQNPRHKITKRGQNVTFRCDPISEHNRLYWYRQTLGQGPEFLTYFQNEAQLEKSRLLSDRFSAERPKGSFSTLEIQRTEQGDSAMYLCASSAGLAASTDTQYFGPGTRLTVL.

The CDR3 spells CASSETLTEDTIYF. The CDR3 DNA sequence: TGTGCCAGCAGTGAAACGTTGACGGAGGACACCATATATTTT. The rearrangement uses TRBV6-1 and TRBJ1-3, with D unclear. V was shortened by 2 bases and J by 8 bases, with 13 bases between the two germline ends. This CDR3 is built from 14 residues. Germline V gene lookup returns CDR1 MNHNS and CDR2 SASEGT.

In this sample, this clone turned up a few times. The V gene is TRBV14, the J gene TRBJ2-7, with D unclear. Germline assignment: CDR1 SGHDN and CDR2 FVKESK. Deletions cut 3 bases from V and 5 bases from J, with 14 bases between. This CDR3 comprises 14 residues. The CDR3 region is CASSQIGRGHEQYF. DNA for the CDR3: TGTGCCAGCAGCCAGATCGGTCGTGGGCACGAGCAGTACTTC.

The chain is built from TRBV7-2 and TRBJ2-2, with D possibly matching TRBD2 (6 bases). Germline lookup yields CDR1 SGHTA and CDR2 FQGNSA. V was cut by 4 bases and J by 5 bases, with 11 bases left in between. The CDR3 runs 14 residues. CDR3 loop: CASSSYSGTGELFF. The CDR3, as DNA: TGTGCCAGCAGCTCTTATAGCGGAACCGGGGAGCTGTTTTTT.

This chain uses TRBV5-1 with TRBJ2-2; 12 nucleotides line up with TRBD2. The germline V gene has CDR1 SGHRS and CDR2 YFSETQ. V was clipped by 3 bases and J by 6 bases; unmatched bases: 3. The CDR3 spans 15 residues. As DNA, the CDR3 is TGCGCCAGCAGCTCCGCTAGCGGGAGGGCCGGGGAGCTGTTTTTT. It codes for CASSSASGRAGELFF. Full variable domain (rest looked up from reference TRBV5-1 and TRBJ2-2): KAGVTQTPRYLIKTRGQQVTLSCSPISGHRSVSWYQQTPGQGLQFLFEYFSETQRNKGNFPGRFSGRQFSNSRSEMNVSTLELGDSALYLCASSSASGRAGELFFGEGSRLTVL.

The DNA of the CDR3 is TGTGCCAGCAGCCTTCCCTATGAAGCGGAGAGCACAGATACGCAGTATTTT. Its protein is CASSLPYEAESTDTQYF. The rearrangement joins TRBV7-3 to TRBJ2-3; possibly TRBD2 for D (5 bases). Trimming removed 5 bases at V and 0 bases at J, with 18 bases between. Germline CDR1 reads SGHTA; CDR2 reads FQGTGA. CDR3 length: 17 residues.

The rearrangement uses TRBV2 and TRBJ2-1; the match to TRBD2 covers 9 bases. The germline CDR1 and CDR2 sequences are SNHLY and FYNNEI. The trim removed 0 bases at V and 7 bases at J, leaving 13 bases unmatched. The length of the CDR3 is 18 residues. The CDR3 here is CASSEAGIAGVTRNEQFF. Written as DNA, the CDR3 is TGTGCCAGCAGTGAAGCCGGAATAGCGGGAGTTACGAGAAATGAGCAGTTCTTC.

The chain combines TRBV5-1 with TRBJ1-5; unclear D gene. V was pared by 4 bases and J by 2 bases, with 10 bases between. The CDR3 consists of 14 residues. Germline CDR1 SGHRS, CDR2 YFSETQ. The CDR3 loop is CASSLGEGNQPQHF. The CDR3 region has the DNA TGCGCCAGCAGCCTTGGAGAAGGCAATCAGCCCCAGCATTTT.

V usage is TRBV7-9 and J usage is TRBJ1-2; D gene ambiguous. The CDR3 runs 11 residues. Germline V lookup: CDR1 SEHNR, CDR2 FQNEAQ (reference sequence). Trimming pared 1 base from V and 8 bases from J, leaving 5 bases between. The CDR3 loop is CASSLVSGYTF. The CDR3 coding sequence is TGTGCCAGCAGCTTAGTGTCAGGCTACACCTTC.

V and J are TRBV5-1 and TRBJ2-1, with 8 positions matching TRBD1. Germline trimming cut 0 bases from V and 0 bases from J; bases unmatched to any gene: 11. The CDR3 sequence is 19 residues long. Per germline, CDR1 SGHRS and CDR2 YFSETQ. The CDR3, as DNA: TGCGCCAGCAGCTTGGCGTTGGGCAGGGGGCGATTCTCCTACAATGAGCAGTTCTTC. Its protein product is CASSLALGRGRFSYNEQFF.

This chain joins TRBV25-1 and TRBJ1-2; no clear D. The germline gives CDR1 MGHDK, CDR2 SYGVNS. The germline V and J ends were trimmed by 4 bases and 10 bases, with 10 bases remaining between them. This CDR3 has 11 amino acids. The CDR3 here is CASSADSYYTF. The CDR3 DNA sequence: TGTGCCAGCAGTGCGGACTCCTACTACACCTTC.

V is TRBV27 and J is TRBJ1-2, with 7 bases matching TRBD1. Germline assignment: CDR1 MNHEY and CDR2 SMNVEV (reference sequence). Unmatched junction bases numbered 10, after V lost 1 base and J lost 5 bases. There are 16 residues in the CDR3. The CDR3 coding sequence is TGTGCCAGCAGTTTATATTCCACAGGGGCAGGGTATGGCTACACCTTC. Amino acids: CASSLYSTGAGYGYTF.

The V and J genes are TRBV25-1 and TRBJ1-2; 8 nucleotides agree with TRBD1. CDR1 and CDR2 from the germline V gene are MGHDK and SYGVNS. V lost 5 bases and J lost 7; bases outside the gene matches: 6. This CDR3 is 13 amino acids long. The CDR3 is CASSLRTGIGYTF. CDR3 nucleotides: TGTGCCAGCAGTTTGAGGACAGGGATTGGCTACACCTTC.

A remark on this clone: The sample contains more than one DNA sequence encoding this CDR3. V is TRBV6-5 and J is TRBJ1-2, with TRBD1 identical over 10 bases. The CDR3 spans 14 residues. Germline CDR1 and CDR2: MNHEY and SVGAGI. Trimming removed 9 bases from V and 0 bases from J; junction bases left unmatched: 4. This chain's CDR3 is CASRGTGANYGYTF. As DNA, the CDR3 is TGTGCCAGTCGGGGGACAGGGGCTAACTATGGCTACACCTTC.